This entry concerns a single T cell receptor beta chain. The antigen remains unidentified. Per the germline V gene, CDR1 is SGHTA and CDR2 is FQGNSA. V was clipped by 5 bases and J by 8 bases; unmatched bases: 5. The CDR3 is made up of 15 amino acids. PCR was performed a second time for about 7 to 11 cycles using a sample-barcoded 5' primer and a J-beta primer mix. TCRdb analysed the 5' RACE reads with MiXCR anew, one entry per CDR3 protein. The sample has about a million distinct CDR3 sequences, 48% seen once. This sample is drawn from a study of blood T cells in healthy people across ages. The authors drew 8 to 10 milliliters of peripheral blood from each donor. Notes on the study in general: Across the age range, TCR beta diversity per million T cells fell in a roughly linear way.

The rearrangement links TRBV7-2 to TRBJ2-1; TRBD2 agrees at 14 bases. Sequencing input: blood. This sequence was found in a man aged 25-40 years in good health. The CDR3 DNA reads TGTGCCAGCAGCCGGACTAGCGGGGGGAGTGATGAGCAGTTCTTC. This codes for CASSRTSGGSDEQFF. Filled out from reference TRBV7-2 and TRBJ2-1, the complete variable domain reads GAGVSQSPSNKVTEKGKDVELRCDPISGHTALYWYRQSLGQGLEFLIYFQGNSAPDKSGLPSDRFSAERTGGSVSTLTIQRTQQEDSAVYLCASSRTSGGSDEQFFGPGTRLTVL.